The source of this T cell receptor beta chain is a study of siplizumab effects on memory and regulatory T cells. Study details: With siplizumab at around 1 ug/mL or without drug, mixed lymphocyte reactions were set up in pairs.

Trimming took 3 bases from V and 0 from J, leaving 9 bases between them. CDR1 is SEHNR and CDR2 is FQNEAQ in the germline V gene (reference sequence). The length of the CDR3 is 15 residues. Details on this clone: What it binds is not known.

Here immunoSEQ multiplex PCR was the method, and the copy in TCRdb shows in-frame clones only, minus some. The sample lists roughly 8,500 clones, 35% to 40% occurring once. Cells from the mixed lymphocyte reaction underwent coculture for five to seven days at 37 degrees C. Findings of the study overall: It was not possible to assign a naive or memory phenotype to roughly 80-95% of proliferating CD4+ or CD8+ clones. Alloreactive sequences whose origin lay in unstimulated CD4+ memory cells were significantly reduced by siplizumab. Proliferating Tregs in siplizumab cultures were never verified as suppressive.

This TCR was sampled from a human donor in good health; the cells came from an allogeneic mixed lymphocyte reaction. The sequenced material came from CFSE-low (dividing) CD8+ T cells sorted from an allogeneic mixed lymphocyte reaction. The rearrangement uses TRBV7-9 and TRBJ1-3; D might be TRBD1 (6 bases). CDR3 residues: CASSLDSTSGNTIYF. The CDR3, as DNA: TGTGCCAGCAGCTTGGACAGCACCTCTGGAAACACCATATATTTT.